The present T cell receptor beta chain was sequenced within a study of T cell responses to AZD1222 COVID-19 vaccine. Study outcomes and limitations: Donors were largely white British and mainly female; clonal diversity was possibly underestimated. Baseline seropositives among AZD1222 recipients totaled only 5 to 7. Repertoires were obtained solely post-peak T cell response. Breadth and depth of Spike-specific TCRs rose after two AZD1222 doses.

Only in-frame clones appear in the TCRdb table, and some are missing; sequencing was by immunoSEQ multiplex PCR. This table holds 100,000 to 120,000 clones, roughly 93% found once. Note on this clone: Its antigen is unidentified.

V was shortened by 3 bases and J by 8 bases, with 10 bases between the two germline ends. The germline V gene has CDR1 KGHSH and CDR2 LQKENI. CDR3 length: 13 residues. Sequencing used peripheral blood, obtained 28 days after the second AZD1222 dose. The chain links TRBV18 to TRBJ2-2; unclear D gene. The TCR originated in an adult who received the AZD1222 COVID-19 vaccine. Written as DNA, the CDR3 is TGTGCCAGCTCACCTCGAGCAGAAGGGGAGCTGTTTTTT. Protein sequence: CASSPRAEGELFF.